These 5 T cell receptor beta chains were sequenced from one sample in a study of radiotherapy plus CTLA-4 blockade in lung cancer. Sequenced by immunoSEQ multiplex PCR; TCRdb stores in-frame clones only, minus some. The sample lists some 90,000 clones, about 86% occurring once. The sequences come from peripheral blood, collected from a patient treated with radiotherapy plus ipilimumab. These TCRs come from a human donor with non-small cell lung cancer who had a partial response to radiotherapy plus ipilimumab.

The V gene is TRBV28, the J gene TRBJ2-7; the D gene is possibly TRBD1 (8 bases). Trimming removed 5 bases at V and 6 bases at J, with 17 bases between. The germline V gene encodes CDR1 MDHEN and CDR2 SYDVKM. The CDR3 is made up of 14 amino acids. CDR3 nucleotides: TGTGCCAGCAGTCCCGGGGGGACAGGACGCGAGCAGTACTTC. Protein product: CASSPGGTGREQYF. The full variable domain, in which reference TRBV28 and TRBJ2-7 provide the parts outside the CDR3, is DVKVTQSSRYLVKRTGEKVFLECVQDMDHENMFWYRQDPGLGLRLIYFSYDVKMKEKGDIPEGYSVSREKKERFSLILESASTNQTSMYLCASSPGGTGREQYFGPGTRLTVT.

The chain carries TRBV4-1 and TRBJ2-3, with 8 bases lining up with TRBD1. The CDR3 has 15 amino acids. V shed 7 bases, J shed 0 bases, and the junction held 6 bases outside the gene matches. Germline-derived CDR1 and CDR2 are MGHRA and YSYEKL. CDR3 residues: CASNTGTGSTDTQYF. CDR3 bases: TGCGCCAGCAACACCGGGACAGGAAGCACAGATACGCAGTATTTT.

The chain joins TRBV28 to TRBJ1-5, with D possibly TRBD1 on 5 matching bases. Trimming pared 4 bases from V and 1 base from J, leaving 26 bases between. The CDR3 has 20 amino acids. CDR1 and CDR2 from the germline V gene are MDHEN and SYDVKM. DNA for the CDR3: TGTGCCAGCAGTTCTAGCGCCCTCACGCGTGGGACTTCCAGCAATCAGCCCCAGCATTTT. Translation gives CASSSSALTRGTSSNQPQHF.

The chain recombines TRBV19 with TRBJ2-1, with 14 positions matching TRBD2. CDR1 and CDR2 from the germline V gene are LNHDA and SQIVND (reference sequence). This CDR3 comprises 17 residues. J was trimmed by 9 bases and V by 8 bases; bases with no gene match: 15. DNA of the CDR3: TGTGCCAGTGCTCCCCGCGGGACTAGCGGGAGAATGGGTGAGCAGTTCTTC. Translating it yields CASAPRGTSGRMGEQFF.

The chain employs TRBV6-5 and TRBJ1-1, with a tentative D call TRBD1 (6 bases). Germline V gives CDR1 MNHEY, CDR2 SVGAGI. The CDR3 extends over 15 amino acids. Trimming shortened V by 7 bases and J by 1 base, and 16 bases separated the two germline ends. The CDR3, as DNA: TGTGCCAGCAAGGGGGAAAGGGTGGAGAACACTGAAGCTTTCTTT. This sequence encodes CASKGERVENTEAFF.